The T cell receptor (beta chain) described here comes from a study of molecular identifiers for immune sequencing clone quantification. Regarding the study as a whole: Jurkat TCR RNA from one cell was spiked into about a million naive cells, and it was reportedly detectable there.

The CDR3 length is 11 residues. CDR1 LGHNT and CDR2 FRNRAP come from the germline V gene. Remarks on this clonotype: The target antigen is unknown. It may be a read error: a sequence one base away is much more abundant.

TCRdb fed the PCR reads into MiXCR, producing one record per CDR3 protein. The sample gives around 470,000 distinct CDR3 sequences, about 25% of which show up once; roughly 0.77% is in the top ten. Researchers sorted naive CD8 T cells as cells that were CD8+CD4-CCR7+CD45RA+. The sequence was collected from a human donor in good health. Some libraries in this study had Jurkat cell RNA spiked in. The chain carries TRBV12-5 and TRBJ2-5; D may be TRBD2 (6 bases). Material: naive CD8+ T cells from blood, with Jurkat cell RNA spiked in. The subset here: FACS-sorted CD8+CD4-CCR7+CD45RA+ naive T cells. The CDR3 DNA follows: TGTGCTAGTGGGACGGGGGAGACCCAGTCCTTC. It codes for CASGTGETQSF.